This T cell receptor beta chain was sequenced for a study of regulatory T cells in long-lasting Graves disease. Time point indicated: newly diagnosed GD, antithyroid drugs for less than 3 months. Making the TCR library involved RNA that had been extracted from PBMCs. Tubes containing EDTA received about 9.7 milliliters of drawn peripheral blood. Study results and caveats: The number of shared public clonotypes was higher in persistent patients (roughly 3,000) than new patients (roughly 970).

In this sample, this clonotype turned up many times. As yet, its antigen is unknown. Assembly of TCR beta libraries relied on iRepertoire HTBI primers together with Arm-PCR of CDR3 regions. TCRdb reanalysed the multiplex PCR reads using MiXCR and keeps one entry per CDR3 protein. The sample lists around 500,000 distinct CDR3 sequences, approximately 16% occurring once. The sample was also linked to a second study, of T cells in Graves' hyperthyroidism and ophthalmopathy. That work contributes: First-round RT-PCR of the TCR CDR3 relied on the HTBI primer set. In the blood, most expanded thyroid clonotypes above 0.001 appeared as well.

This sample comprised peripheral blood mononuclear cells (PBMCs), obtained at new diagnosis, from a patient treated with antithyroid drugs. This clonotype was sampled from a woman between 40 and 65 years old with Graves disease.

This CDR3 reads CASAGQPGTDTQYF. The CDR3 DNA sequence: TGTGCCAGCGCGGGACAACCAGGCACAGATACGCAGTATTTT. This chain joins TRBV2 and TRBJ2-3; D assignment may be TRBD1 or TRBD2 (6 bases each). This CDR3 spans 14 amino acids. Germline lookup yields CDR1 SNHLY and CDR2 FYNNEI. Between the trimmed V and J ends, which lost 8 bases and 1 base, there was a span of 13 bases.